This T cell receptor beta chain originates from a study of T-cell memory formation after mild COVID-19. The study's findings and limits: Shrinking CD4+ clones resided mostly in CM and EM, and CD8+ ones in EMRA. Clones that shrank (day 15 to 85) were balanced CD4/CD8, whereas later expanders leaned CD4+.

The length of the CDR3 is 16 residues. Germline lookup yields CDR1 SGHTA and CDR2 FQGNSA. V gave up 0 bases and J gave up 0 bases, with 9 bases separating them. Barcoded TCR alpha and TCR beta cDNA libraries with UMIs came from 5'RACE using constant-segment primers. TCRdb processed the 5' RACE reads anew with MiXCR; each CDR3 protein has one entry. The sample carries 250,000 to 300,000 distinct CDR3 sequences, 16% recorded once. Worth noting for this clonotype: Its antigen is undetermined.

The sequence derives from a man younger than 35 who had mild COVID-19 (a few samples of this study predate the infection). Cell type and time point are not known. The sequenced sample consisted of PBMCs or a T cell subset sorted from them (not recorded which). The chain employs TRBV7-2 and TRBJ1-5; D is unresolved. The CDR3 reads CASSLAHSLSNQPQHF. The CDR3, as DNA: TGTGCCAGCAGCTTAGCGCATTCACTTAGCAATCAGCCCCAGCATTTT.